This passage covers 10 T cell receptor beta chains from one sample sequenced in a study of blood T cell repertoires in COVID-19. Assay: immunoSEQ multiplex PCR; the TCRdb copy retains only in-frame clones and omits some. The sample includes approximately 250,000 clones, 88% of them seen just once. Sequencing was performed on PBMCs or T cells enriched from blood (not recorded which). These receptors were collected from a woman aged 40-49 years with acute COVID-19.

The rearrangement joins TRBV19 to TRBJ1-5, with a weak D call TRBD1 (6 bases). Germline V lookup: CDR1 LNHDA, CDR2 SQIVND (reference sequence). The CDR3 length is 17 residues. The V end was cut by 6 bases, the J end by 0 bases, with 18 bases between. CDR3 amino acids: CASRSQVRTDSNQPQHF. For the CDR3, the DNA is TGTGCCAGTAGAAGCCAAGTCCGGACAGATAGCAATCAGCCCCAGCATTTT.

This chain links TRBV27 with TRBJ1-5; 7 bases line up with TRBD1. The germline V gene encodes CDR1 MNHEY and CDR2 SMNVEV (reference sequence). V gave up 3 bases and J gave up 1 base; unmatched junction bases: 9. The CDR3 loop spans 17 amino acids. CDR3 nucleotide sequence: TGTGCCAGCAGTTTGTATACAGGGGACGGAAGCAATCAGCCCCAGCATTTT. This sequence encodes CASSLYTGDGSNQPQHF.

The V gene is TRBV2, the J gene TRBJ1-6; tentatively, D is TRBD1 (5 bases). With 4 bases removed from V and 0 bases from J, the gap between germline ends came to 7 bases. The CDR3 is 15 amino acids. The germline gives CDR1 SNHLY, CDR2 FYNNEI. CDR3 residues: CASSGQSSYNSPLHF. In DNA form, the CDR3 reads TGTGCCAGCAGTGGACAGAGCTCCTATAATTCACCCCTCCACTTT.

V is TRBV28 and J is TRBJ2-7; 10 bases agree with TRBD1. Germline V gene sequence: CDR1 MDHEN, CDR2 SYDVKM. J lost 4 bases, V lost 5 bases, and 8 bases had no gene match. CDR3 length equals 15 residues. Here the CDR3 DNA reads TGTGCCAGCAGTCCGCCGACAGGGGGCGCATACGAGCAGTACTTC. Translation gives CASSPPTGGAYEQYF.

V gene TRBV27 combines with J gene TRBJ1-2; D gene uncertain. The CDR3 has 13 amino acids. V lost 5 bases, J lost 4 bases, and 11 bases lay in between. The germline V gene has CDR1 MNHEY and CDR2 SMNVEV (reference sequence). The CDR3 bases are TGTGCCAGCAGTCCCAACATTGCCTATGGCTACACCTTC. Amino acid sequence: CASSPNIAYGYTF.

This chain uses TRBV4-1 with TRBJ1-5; D not resolved. Deletions cut 2 bases from V and 1 base from J, with 6 bases between. The CDR3 consists of 14 residues. The V gene's germline CDR1 is MGHRA and CDR2 YSYEKL. This chain's CDR3 is CASSQSGSNQPQHF. The CDR3 DNA follows: TGCGCCAGCAGCCAAAGCGGGAGCAATCAGCCCCAGCATTTT.

The chain links TRBV24-1 to TRBJ2-2, with 8 bases aligning to TRBD2. With V trimmed by 7 bases and J by 5 bases, 2 bases remained unmatched. Germline V lookup: CDR1 KGHDR, CDR2 SFDVKD. This CDR3 spans 13 amino acids. The CDR3 reads CATRAGGTGELFF. CDR3 in DNA: TGTGCCACCAGGGCGGGAGGAACCGGGGAGCTGTTTTTT.

The chain's CDR3 is CAWSRQLNTEAFF. Written as DNA, the CDR3 is TGTGCCTGGAGTCGACAGTTGAACACTGAAGCTTTCTTT. The chain combines TRBV30 with TRBJ1-1; D might be TRBD1 (5 bases). CDR1 and CDR2 from the germline V gene are GTSNPN and SVGIG (reference sequence). Trimming removed 2 bases at V and 0 bases at J, with 7 bases between. CDR3 length: 13 amino acids.

The chain is built from TRBV11-2 and TRBJ2-7; D gene unclear. V was pared by 5 bases and J by 0 bases, with 14 bases between. The CDR3 sequence is 15 residues long. Germline V gene lookup returns CDR1 SGHAT and CDR2 FQNNGV. In DNA form, the CDR3 reads TGTGCCAGCAGCCAAGACTGGCCCAGCTCCTACGAGCAGTACGTC. Translated: CASSQDWPSSYEQYV.

The chain carries TRBV6-4 and TRBJ2-2; no definite D call. The CDR3 loop spans 15 amino acids. V lost 1 base and J 2 bases, leaving 8 bases between the germline ends. Germline V gene lookup returns CDR1 MRHNA and CDR2 SNTAGT. In DNA, the CDR3 is TGTGCCAGCAGTGACTGGAGCTCCAACACCGGGGAGCTGTTTTTT. Residues: CASSDWSSNTGELFF.